These T cell receptor beta chains were read from a single sample in a study of T cell changes during pregnancy in multiple sclerosis. The method was immunoSEQ multiplex PCR; TCRdb's version includes in-frame clones alone and lacks a portion of them. The table shows tens of thousands of clones, with 80% to 95% occurring only once. Source: peripheral blood, taken in the third trimester of pregnancy. Every receptor here comes from a female donor in good health, enrolled as a control in a pregnancy study. CDR3s include the opening cysteine and the closing phenylalanine or tryptophan.

cdr3_aa: CASSKRGGQETQYF
j_call: TRBJ2-5
v_call: TRBV7-3

cdr3_aa: CASSRRDFFQPQHF
j_call: TRBJ1-5
v_call: TRBV5-8

cdr3_aa: CASSYPYIGYEQYF
j_call: TRBJ2-7
v_call: TRBV5-5

cdr3_aa: CASSYAVGTNEKLFF
j_call: TRBJ1-4
v_call: TRBV6-5

cdr3_aa: CASKSGNTEAFF
j_call: TRBJ1-1
v_call: TRBV19

cdr3_aa: CASSSIWTAGVQETQYF
j_call: TRBJ2-5
v_call: TRBV7-2

cdr3_aa: CASSLGGSGIKEQYF
j_call: TRBJ2-7
v_call: TRBV28

cdr3_aa: CASSVDIHSGNTIYF
j_call: TRBJ1-3
v_call: TRBV9

cdr3_aa: CASSAGVYSNQPQHF
j_call: TRBJ1-5
v_call: TRBV19

cdr3_aa: CATSRSGQGDSPLHF
j_call: TRBJ1-6
v_call: TRBV15

cdr3_aa: CASSQHTAMNTEAFF
j_call: TRBJ1-1
v_call: TRBV28

cdr3_aa: CASSPRQTLYEQYF
j_call: TRBJ2-7
v_call: TRBV9

cdr3_aa: CASSLTGGPNNEQFF
j_call: TRBJ2-1
v_call: TRBV7-3

cdr3_aa: CASSQTRKAGGGGEQFF
j_call: TRBJ2-1
v_call: TRBV14

cdr3_aa: CASSLSGGADTQYF
j_call: TRBJ2-3
v_call: TRBV5-1

cdr3_aa: CASSVGGSPSSYEQYF
j_call: TRBJ2-7
v_call: TRBV9

cdr3_aa: CASSLAGVNTGELFF
j_call: TRBJ2-2
v_call: TRBV11-2

cdr3_aa: CASSIGAGEDEQYF
j_call: TRBJ2-7
v_call: TRBV19

cdr3_aa: CASSLGTGVPGELFF
j_call: TRBJ2-2
v_call: TRBV7-3

cdr3_aa: CASSLGRGGEKLFF
j_call: TRBJ1-4
v_call: TRBV13

cdr3_aa: CASSITGSNEQFF
j_call: TRBJ2-1
v_call: TRBV19

cdr3_aa: CASSGHPNTEAFF
j_call: TRBJ1-1
v_call: TRBV2

cdr3_aa: CASSYGGGGQNEQFF
j_call: TRBJ2-1
v_call: TRBV6-5

cdr3_aa: CSVEVLSGRSEQYF
j_call: .
v_call: TRBV29-1

cdr3_aa: CSARAGDTQYF
j_call: TRBJ2-3
v_call: TRBV20-1

cdr3_aa: CASSLISGSRGSSYEQYF
j_call: TRBJ2-7
v_call: TRBV27

cdr3_aa: CAISEFISGGLQETQYF
j_call: TRBJ2-5
v_call: TRBV10-3

cdr3_aa: CASSYTGFTGELFF
j_call: TRBJ2-2
v_call: TRBV6-5

cdr3_aa: CASSLRQGGAAFF
j_call: TRBJ1-1
v_call: TRBV7-3

cdr3_aa: CASSPPTRELFF
j_call: TRBJ2-2
v_call: TRBV18

cdr3_aa: CASRARRNSPLHF
j_call: TRBJ1-6
v_call: TRBV2

cdr3_aa: CASSTLTGTNEKLFF
j_call: TRBJ1-4
v_call: TRBV21-1

cdr3_aa: CASSSDNRGINYGYTF
j_call: TRBJ1-2
v_call: TRBV7-8

cdr3_aa: CASSIGPGTGRTEAFF
j_call: TRBJ1-1
v_call: TRBV19

cdr3_aa: CASSLKDRGVGTEAFF
j_call: TRBJ1-1
v_call: TRBV11-3

cdr3_aa: CASSPLGASAGTGGEQYF
j_call: TRBJ2-7
v_call: TRBV18

cdr3_aa: CASSSGTSYEQYF
j_call: TRBJ2-7
v_call: TRBV18

cdr3_aa: CASSNLPGLAGNKFF
j_call: TRBJ2-1
v_call: TRBV6-5

cdr3_aa: CASSQGGQEAYEQYF
j_call: TRBJ2-7
v_call: TRBV4-1

cdr3_aa: CASSPPGGRPFANEKLFF
j_call: TRBJ1-4
v_call: TRBV18